This TCR beta chain is from a study of OX40 agonist ivuxolimab in advanced cancers. Study-level background: The costimulatory receptor OX40 (CD134) was targeted by ivuxolimab, a fully human IgG2 agonistic monoclonal antibody. Patients were allowed to have had prior anti-PD-1, anti-PD-L1 or anti-CTLA-4 therapy, and around 40% of the dose-escalation patients had previously received checkpoint inhibitors. The monotherapy dose-escalation portion (N of about 50 patients) of the phase I ivuxolimab trial is reported in the paper. Partial responses occurred in three dose-escalation patients, of whom one had hepatocellular carcinoma and two had cutaneous melanoma. Intravenous ivuxolimab was administered to patients every 2 weeks at six dose levels: 0.01, 0.1, 0.3, 1.5, 3 and 10 mg/kg. Among the approximately 50 dose-escalation patients, approximately 20 had hepatocellular carcinoma, roughly 15 melanoma, 9 renal cell carcinoma and 9 head and neck cancer. A male proportion of 75% to 85% and a mean age of about 60 years, ranging from 23 to 79, were recorded for the dose-escalation cohort. Peripheral TCRbeta sequencing aimed to test whether ivuxolimab altered TCR sequence diversity and caused clonal T-cell expansion.

Turning to this clone: Its antigen specificity is not known. Base qualities were left out, and no much larger clone turns up one base away.

For sequencing of the TCRbeta CDR3 region, genomic DNA was extracted from the sorted cells. The immunoSEQ Assay was used to sequence the TCRbeta CDR3 regions. Drawn from immuneACCESS, this table holds only the in-frame rearrangements with V and J called that TCRdb kept. Clones are partly lost; checked studies trace under half to an unresolved V gene and leave the rest unexplained. A total of under 95,000 clones appear in this sample, roughly nine tenths of them only once. The ten largest account for roughly 8.9% of the sample. The trial excluded patients who had a history of autoimmune disease or who were on systemic immunosuppression. Peripheral blood for TCR sequencing was drawn from every dose cohort at baseline, at cycle 4 day 1 and at cycle 7 day 1. The samples were taken from a phase I, first-in-human, multicenter, open-label dose-escalation trial of ivuxolimab. Adults with locally advanced or metastatic head and neck squamous cell, hepatocellular, melanoma or renal cell carcinoma were enrolled in the trial. CD4+ and CD8+ T cells were sorted separately from peripheral blood before TCR sequencing.

The paper's findings and limits, for the study overall: After ivuxolimab, expanded clones were on average more numerous among CD8+ T cells than among CD4+ T cells. At doses from 0.1 to 3.0 mg/kg, clonal expansion was seen in both CD4+ and CD8+ blood T cells between baseline and week 6. In partial responders in the 0.1-3.0 mg/kg groups, normalized peripheral clonal expansion was found to be among the lowest, especially among CD8+ T cells. Antigen specificity was not determined for the clonally expanded peripheral T cells. Low levels of normalized T-cell clonal expansion were also seen in some patients who did not respond.

Here V drops 4 bases and J drops 7 bases, and the junction holds 5 bases not matched to any gene. Taken from the germline V gene, the CDR1 and CDR2 loops are SGHDT and YYEEEE. From the cysteine up to the phenylalanine, the CDR3 has a length of 13 residues. The sequence is cut down to CDR3 DNA, 39 bases in frame from base 1. The TCR comes from an adult with an advanced solid tumor such as melanoma, head and neck, liver or kidney cancer. Recombination connected TRBV5-6 to TRBJ2-7; TRBD1 lines up with 10 middle nucleotides. This specimen was CD4+ or CD8+ T cells sorted from blood, taken in a trial of the OX40 agonist ivuxolimab. The CDR3 sequence is CASSMDRGSEQYF. The nucleotides read TGTGCCAGCAGCATGGACAGGGGGTCTGAGCAGTACTTC.